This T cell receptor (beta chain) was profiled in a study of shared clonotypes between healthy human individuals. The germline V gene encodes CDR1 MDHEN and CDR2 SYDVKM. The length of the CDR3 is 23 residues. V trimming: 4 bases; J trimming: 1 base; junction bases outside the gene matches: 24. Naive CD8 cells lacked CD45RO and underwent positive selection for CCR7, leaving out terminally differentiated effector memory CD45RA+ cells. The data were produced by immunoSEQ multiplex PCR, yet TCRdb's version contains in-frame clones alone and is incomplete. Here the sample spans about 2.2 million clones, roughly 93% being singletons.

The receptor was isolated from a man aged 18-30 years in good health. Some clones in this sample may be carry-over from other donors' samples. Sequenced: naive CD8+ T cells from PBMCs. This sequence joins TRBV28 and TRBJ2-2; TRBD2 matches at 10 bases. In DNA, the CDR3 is TGTGCCAGCAGTTCGGGCCTAATAACCGGGACAGGCGGACTAGCGGTGAACACCGGGGAGCTGTTTTTT. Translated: CASSSGLITGTGGLAVNTGELFF.